A single sample is the source of the 2 T cell receptor beta chains below, sequenced in a study of OX40 agonist ivuxolimab in advanced cancers. Produced via immunoSEQ multiplex PCR; TCRdb's table is partial and in-frame only. Of about 59,000 clones listed, approximately 90% are singletons. Sample: CD4+ or CD8+ T cells sorted from blood, taken in a trial of the OX40 agonist ivuxolimab. These TCRs come from an adult with an advanced solid tumor such as melanoma, head and neck, liver or kidney cancer.

V usage is TRBV29-1 and J usage is TRBJ1-3; D is ambiguous. Trimming shortened V by 5 bases and J by 4 bases, and 9 bases separated the two germline ends. Germline loops: CDR1 SQVTM, CDR2 ANQGSEA. This CDR3 comprises 12 residues. The CDR3 sequence: CSVKEQGNTIYF. The CDR3 coding sequence is TGCAGCGTTAAGGAACAGGGAAACACCATATATTTT.

This clone was seen a single time. The chain combines TRBV9 with TRBJ1-2; D perhaps matches TRBD1 (5 bases). V dropped 0 bases and J dropped 8 bases, with 20 bases sitting between them. CDR1 is SGDLS, CDR2 YYNGEE, per germline. This CDR3 has 16 residues. The CDR3 DNA follows: TGTGCCAGCAGCGTAGGGAATACAGGAGGATGGAAGGGCTACACCTTC. Translated, it gives CASSVGNTGGWKGYTF.